The 14 T cell receptor beta chains listed next were all sequenced from one sample in a study of cytomegalovirus exposure and HLA in healthy donors. The study ran its PCR with 60 Vbeta and 13 Jbeta primers. Method: immunoSEQ multiplex PCR; TCRdb's copy keeps in-frame clones and lacks some. The sample contains around 140,000 clones, roughly 9.7% of which appear only once. Sequencing was done on a sample of PBMCs. Source of these receptors: a man over 45 in good health and CMV-seronegative.

This clone was detected only a few times. V usage is TRBV28 and J usage is TRBJ1-1; no clear D. The V end was cut by 6 bases, the J end by 1 base, with 21 bases between. Germline lookup yields CDR1 MDHEN and CDR2 SYDVKM. This CDR3 has 17 residues. This chain's CDR3 is CASRPTSPGGKNTEAFF. The CDR3 region has the DNA TGTGCCAGCAGGCCAACATCCCCTGGAGGGAAGAACACTGAAGCTTTCTTT.

The chain carries TRBV5-6 and TRBJ2-1, with D possibly TRBD1 on 7 matching bases. The CDR3 sequence is 13 residues long. Germline assignment: CDR1 SGHDT and CDR2 YYEEEE. V lost 0 bases, J lost 9 bases, and 10 bases lay in between. Here the CDR3 DNA reads TGTGCCAGCAGCTTGGGCGGGACAGCTGAGCAGTTCTTC. Translation gives CASSLGGTAEQFF.

The chain combines TRBV5-1 with TRBJ1-3; D ambiguous. V lost 5 bases to trimming and J lost 0 bases, with 9 bases between them. CDR3 length equals 14 residues. Germline V gene data show CDR1 as SGHRS and CDR2 as YFSETQ. The CDR3 protein is CASRKTSSGNTIYF. DNA for the CDR3: TGCGCCAGCAGGAAGACATCCTCTGGAAACACCATATATTTT.

V and J are TRBV6-1 and TRBJ1-5; D perhaps matches TRBD1 (5 bases). The CDR3 spans 15 residues. Germline loops: CDR1 MNHNS, CDR2 SASEGT. V dropped 6 bases and J dropped 2 bases, with 14 bases sitting between them. CDR3 nucleotide sequence: TGTGCCAGCAGCGATGGGACTCCTGGCAATCAGCCCCAGCATTTT. Protein sequence: CASSDGTPGNQPQHF.

The V and J genes are TRBV7-3 and TRBJ2-3; D is ambiguous. V lost 3 bases and J lost 1, with 11 bases in between. Looked up from germline, CDR1 is SGHTA and CDR2 is FQGTGA. The CDR3 covers 15 residues. The CDR3 sequence is CASSLGRLGTDTQYF. The CDR3 coding sequence is TGTGCCAGCAGCTTGGGCCGGTTGGGCACAGATACGCAGTATTTT.

This clone has a handful of counts. This sequence joins TRBV14 and TRBJ2-3; possible D gene TRBD2, 6 bases. V lost 5 bases to trimming and J lost 6 bases, with 21 bases between them. The germline gives CDR1 SGHDN, CDR2 FVKESK. This CDR3 comprises 16 residues. The CDR3: CASSSRGLLPADTQYF. In DNA form, the CDR3 reads TGTGCCAGCAGCTCGCGGGGACTCCTCCCCGCGGATACGCAGTATTTT.

This clone was found a few times. The chain employs TRBV18 and TRBJ2-3; D gene uncertain. CDR1 and CDR2 (germline): KGHSH, LQKENI. The CDR3 is made up of 12 amino acids. Trimming removed 3 bases from V and 5 bases from J, with 6 bases in between. CDR3 sequence reads: CASSPYKDTQYF. Written as DNA, the CDR3 is TGTGCCAGCTCACCGTATAAAGATACGCAGTATTTT. Combining the CDR3 with reference TRBV18 and TRBJ2-3 gives the whole variable domain NAGVMQNPRHLVRRRGQEARLRCSPMKGHSHVYWYRQLPEEGLKFMVYLQKENIIDESGMPKERFSAEFPKEGPSILRIQQVVRGDSAAYFCASSPYKDTQYFGPGTRLTVL.

The V and J genes are TRBV18 and TRBJ2-1, with D perhaps TRBD1 (6 bases). The CDR3 length is 14 residues. The V and J ends lost 3 bases and 2 bases respectively, with 8 bases between them. Germline-derived CDR1 and CDR2 are KGHSH and LQKENI. The DNA for the CDR3 is TGTGCCAGCTCACCCCCAGGGGCCTACAATGAGCAGTTCTTC. Protein product: CASSPPGAYNEQFF.

In this sample, this clone turned up a few times. The CDR3 reads CASSSHSGGDNEQFF. The CDR3 DNA reads as TGTGCCAGCAGCTCCCACAGCGGGGGTGACAATGAGCAGTTCTTC. The chain combines TRBV11-2 with TRBJ2-1; 8 nucleotides agree with TRBD2. The V segment lost 4 bases and the J segment 5 bases; nucleotides outside the gene matches: 7. This CDR3 spans 15 amino acids. Germline CDR1 is SGHAT and CDR2 is FQNNGV.

This clone was detected a few times. The chain couples TRBV6-1 to TRBJ2-5; 9 positions agree with TRBD2. TRBJ2-7 explains the end of the DNA better; the J call may be wrong. The CDR3 is 16 amino acids. Looked up from germline, CDR1 is MNHNS and CDR2 is SASEGT. The CDR3 DNA sequence: TGTGCCAGCAGTGAATTACTTGCGGGAGGGCCCTACGAGCAGTACTTC. This codes for CASSELLAGGPYEQYF.

The V and J genes are TRBV7-6 and TRBJ1-4; 7 positions match TRBD1. V was pared by 7 bases and J by 4 bases, with 6 bases of the junction left unmatched. CDR1 and CDR2 from the germline V gene are SGHVS and FNYEAQ. This CDR3 region has 14 residues. CDR3 sequence reads: CASTSGQLNEKLFF. The CDR3 DNA is TGTGCCAGCACCTCGGGACAGCTTAATGAAAAACTGTTTTTT.

The chain combines TRBV7-2 with TRBJ1-5; possible D gene TRBD1, 5 bases. Trimming cost V 1 base and J 7 bases, with 11 bases left between them. Looked up from germline, CDR1 is SGHTA and CDR2 is FQGNSA. The CDR3 spans 14 residues. The CDR3 loop reads CASSLGGFGQPQHF. In DNA, the CDR3 is TGTGCCAGCAGCTTAGGGGGCTTCGGCCAGCCCCAGCATTTT. Full variable domain (remainder filled in from reference TRBV7-2 and TRBJ1-5): GAGVSQSPSNKVTEKGKDVELRCDPISGHTALYWYRQSLGQGLEFLIYFQGNSAPDKSGLPSDRFSAERTGGSVSTLTIQRTQQEDSAVYLCASSLGGFGQPQHFGDGTRLSIL.

This chain's CDR3 is CASSAFDRGQETQYF. The CDR3 DNA sequence: TGTGCCAGCAGCGCCTTCGACAGGGGGCAGGAGACCCAGTACTTC. The chain joins TRBV5-8 to TRBJ2-5; TRBD1 aligns across 10 bases. Looked up from germline, CDR1 is SGHTS and CDR2 is YDEGEE. The CDR3 has 15 amino acids. After removal of 4 bases from V and 5 bases from J, the junction contained 8 bases not matched to a gene.

CDR3 amino acids: CASSFSSRLGNTIYF. The CDR3 DNA reads TGTGCCAGCAGTTTCTCCAGCAGACTCGGAAACACCATATATTTT. V usage is TRBV27 and J usage is TRBJ1-3; D ambiguous. Germline V gene sequence: CDR1 MNHEY, CDR2 SMNVEV (reference sequence). The CDR3 sequence is 15 residues long. Trimming cost V 3 bases and J 4 bases, with 13 bases left between them.